Below, 9 T cell receptor beta chains from the same sample are listed, as sequenced in a study of blood T cell repertoires in COVID-19. Profiled with immunoSEQ multiplex PCR; TCRdb holds only in-frame clones, not every one. The repertoire holds 450,000 to 500,000 clones, with 75% to 90% as singletons. Sequenced sample: peripheral blood. The origin of the receptors is a human donor in a cohort sampled during active COVID-19.

The chain employs TRBV7-2 and TRBJ2-7; possibly TRBD2 for D (7 bases). V lost 5 bases and J 0 bases, leaving 17 bases between the germline ends. The CDR3 is made up of 16 amino acids. Germline CDR1 reads SGHTA; CDR2 reads FQGNSA. CDR3 DNA sequence: TGTGCCAGCAGCGTGGGGGCGGGGGCCGCCTCCTACGAGCAGTACTTC. Encoded protein: CASSVGAGAASYEQYF.

V gene TRBV23-1 combines with J gene TRBJ1-2, with D maybe TRBD1 (5 bases). TRBV23-1 is flagged as an ORF with uncertain function. The CDR3 consists of 16 residues. Trimming cost V 0 bases and J 5 bases, with 16 bases left between them. CDR3 loop: CASSQSEGFRTYGYTF. The CDR3 coding sequence is TGCGCCAGCAGTCAATCGGAGGGGTTCAGGACGTATGGCTACACCTTC.

The rearrangement joins TRBV27 to TRBJ1-1; 8 bases are shared with TRBD1. Germline-derived CDR1 and CDR2 are MNHEY and SMNVEV (reference sequence). The V and J ends lost 6 bases and 5 bases, in that order; junction bases with no gene match: 5. This CDR3 contains 13 residues. DNA for the CDR3: TGTGCCAGCAGCCTCGACAGGGGTACTGAAGCTTTCTTT. Its translation is CASSLDRGTEAFF.

The J gene is TRBJ2-7, the V gene TRBV27; 8 bases fit TRBD2. The CDR3 consists of 18 residues. From germline, CDR1 is MNHEY and CDR2 SMNVEV (reference sequence). Trimming removed 5 bases from V and 2 bases from J; junction bases left unmatched: 17. CDR3 protein: CASSPEGGVAGMTYEQYF. CDR3 DNA: TGTGCCAGCAGTCCTGAGGGGGGTGTAGCGGGAATGACCTACGAGCAGTACTTC.

J is TRBJ1-2 and V is TRBV28; D perhaps matches TRBD1 (5 bases). Per the germline V gene, CDR1 is MDHEN and CDR2 is SYDVKM. The CDR3 has 14 residues. Trimming removed 8 bases at V and 4 bases at J, with 17 bases between. CDR3 sequence: CASVSGPFSYGYTF. The CDR3 region has the DNA TGTGCCAGCGTCTCAGGGCCGTTCTCCTATGGCTACACCTTC.

The rearrangement links TRBV5-1 to TRBJ1-6, with 8 bases aligning to TRBD1. Per the germline V gene, CDR1 is SGHRS and CDR2 is YFSETQ. The CDR3 covers 14 residues. The J segment lost 10 bases and the V segment lost 4 bases, leaving 7 bases of the junction unmatched. Written as DNA, the CDR3 is TGCGCCAGCAGCATGGACAGGGAGAGATCACCCCTCCACTTT. The encoded protein is CASSMDRERSPLHF.

The rearrangement joins TRBV11-2 to TRBJ1-1; D remains ambiguous. The CDR3 loop spans 15 amino acids. V lost 3 bases and J 1 base, leaving 12 bases between the germline ends. CDR1 and CDR2 (germline): SGHAT, FQNNGV. The CDR3 region is CASSFTARANTEAFF. CDR3 coding DNA: TGTGCCAGCAGCTTTACAGCCCGAGCGAACACTGAAGCTTTCTTT.

V usage is TRBV5-1 and J usage is TRBJ2-7; 7 bases fit TRBD1. Germline V gene lookup returns CDR1 SGHRS and CDR2 YFSETQ. This CDR3 spans 15 amino acids. The junction had 5 bases not matched to a gene; V was cut back by 0 bases and J by 2 bases. CDR3 region: CASSLGDSRAYEQYF. The DNA of the CDR3 is TGCGCCAGCAGCTTGGGGGACAGCCGAGCCTACGAGCAGTACTTC.

The rearrangement uses TRBV14 and TRBJ2-3; perhaps TRBD2 as D (5 bases). CDR1 is SGHDN and CDR2 is FVKESK in the germline V gene. The CDR3 extends over 13 amino acids. The V end lost 2 bases, the J end lost 6 bases, and 9 bases lay between the germline ends. The CDR3 loop is CASSQPSPDTQYF. The CDR3 nucleotides are TGTGCCAGCAGCCAACCTAGCCCCGATACGCAGTATTTT.